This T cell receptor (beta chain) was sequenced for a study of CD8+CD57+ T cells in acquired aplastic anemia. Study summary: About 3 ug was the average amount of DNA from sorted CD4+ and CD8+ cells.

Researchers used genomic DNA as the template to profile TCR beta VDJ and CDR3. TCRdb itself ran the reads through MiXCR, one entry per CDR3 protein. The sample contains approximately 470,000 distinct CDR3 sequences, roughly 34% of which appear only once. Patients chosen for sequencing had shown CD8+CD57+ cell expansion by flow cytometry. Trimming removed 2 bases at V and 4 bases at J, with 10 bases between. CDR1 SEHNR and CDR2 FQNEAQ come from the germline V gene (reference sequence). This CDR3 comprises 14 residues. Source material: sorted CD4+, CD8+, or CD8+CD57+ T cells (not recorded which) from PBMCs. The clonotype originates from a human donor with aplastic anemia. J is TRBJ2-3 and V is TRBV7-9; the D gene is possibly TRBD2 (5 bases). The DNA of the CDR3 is TGTGCCAGCAGCTTACTCCTGGAGGCAGATACGCAGTATTTT. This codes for CASSLLLEADTQYF.